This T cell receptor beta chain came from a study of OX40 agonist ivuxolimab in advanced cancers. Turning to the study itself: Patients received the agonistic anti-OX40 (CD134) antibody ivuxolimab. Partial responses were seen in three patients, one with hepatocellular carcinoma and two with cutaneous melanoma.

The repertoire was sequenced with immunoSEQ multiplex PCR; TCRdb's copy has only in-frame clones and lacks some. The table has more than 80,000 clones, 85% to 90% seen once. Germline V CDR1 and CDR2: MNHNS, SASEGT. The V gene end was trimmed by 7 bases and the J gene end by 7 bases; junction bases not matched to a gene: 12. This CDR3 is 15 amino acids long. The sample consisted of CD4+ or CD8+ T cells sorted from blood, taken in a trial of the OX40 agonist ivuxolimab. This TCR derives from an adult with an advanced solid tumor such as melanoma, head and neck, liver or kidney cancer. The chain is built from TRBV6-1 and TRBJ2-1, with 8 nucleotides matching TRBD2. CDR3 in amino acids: CASTPRLAGPNEQFF. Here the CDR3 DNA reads TGTGCCAGCACCCCGAGGCTAGCGGGCCCTAATGAGCAGTTCTTC.